This TCR beta chain comes out of a study of PD-1 blockade in mismatch repair-deficient tumors (dated by TCRdb to about 2017). Notes on the research overall: Between late 2013 and late 2016, the trial enrolled about 86 consecutive patients with approximately 11 mismatch repair-deficient cancer types, every one of whom had been previously treated and was progressing. Tumor-associated T cell clones were tracked in the peripheral blood of patients responding to PD-1 blockade by deep sequencing of TCR CDR3 regions. On the study overall, not on this receptor specifically: Clonal expansion was elicited by three of the seven peptides, yielding over a hundred unique blood TCRs of which seven were also found in tumor, and every positive peptide was derived from frameshift mutations. Tumor-resident clones, often undetectable in blood before treatment, expanded rapidly after pembrolizumab and then contracted, generally before radiologic responses.

The table lists this clone with a count of one. Its recognized antigen is unknown. No base quality information exists; no much larger clone differs at one position. V is cut by 4 bases and J by 0 bases, and the space between the germline ends is 7 bases. From a lookup of the germline V gene (reference sequence), CDR1 and CDR2 are SSHAT and FNYEAQ. Including cysteine and phenylalanine, the CDR3 has 14 amino acids. Just the 42-base CDR3 DNA is kept, in frame starting at base 1. Taken with the paper, the label for time point translates to: roughly 9-day in vitro stimulation with candidate neoantigen peptide 2. For each enrolled patient, mismatch repair deficiency was established using either polymerase chain reaction or immunohistochemistry. TCR sequencing was carried out for three patients who responded to pembrolizumab therapy. Several ELISpot-reactive candidate neoantigen peptides were each used in a roughly 10-day in vitro stimulation before TCR sequencing. As the baseline for calculating clone fold-changes, a control culture with no peptide was run in an identical way. The phase II trial prospectively tested pembrolizumab PD-1 blockade in advanced mismatch repair-deficient cancers regardless of tissue of origin.

Library preparation used the immunoSEQ multiplex PCR assay. Regarding the original processing steps: A clone was defined as neoantigen-specific if the clone expanded significantly to the relevant peptide but showed no significant expansion to any other peptide tested. The table was pulled from immuneACCESS by TCRdb, which kept in-frame rearrangements only. Such tables lose some clones; where checked, under half of the loss comes from unresolved V genes, and the rest has no known cause. The V and J calls and clone size are taken from that table; D and trimming were inferred from the DNA. The sample table holds roughly 10,000 clones, of which 70% to 90% were seen once. The ten largest account for 22% of the sample.

This TCR came from an adult with mismatch repair-deficient cancer. The sequence joins TRBV7-7 to TRBJ1-3, and TRBD1 may be the D gene, going by 5 matching bases. This material consisted of cells cultured in vitro, taken from a patient treated with pembrolizumab. The CDR3 amino acid sequence is: CASSSDSSGNTIYF. At the DNA level, the sequence is TGTGCCAGCAGCTCCGACAGCTCTGGAAACACCATATATTTT.